This TCR beta chain originates from a study of OX40 agonist ivuxolimab in advanced cancers. Study-level findings and limits: In the 0.1-3.0 mg/kg groups, partial responders showed among the lowest expansion.

Clones were read by immunoSEQ multiplex PCR, and TCRdb kept only the in-frame ones, dropping some. The sample has 25,000 to 30,000 clones, under 90% seen once. As regards this clone: Antigen specificity is unknown.

The V end was cut by 5 bases, the J end by 0 bases, with 5 bases between. Germline CDR1 is MNHEY and CDR2 is SMNVEV (reference sequence). The CDR3 covers 13 residues. Here the sequenced sample was CD4+ or CD8+ T cells sorted from blood, taken in a trial of the OX40 agonist ivuxolimab. The chain has TRBV27 and TRBJ2-1; D gene ambiguous. This clonotype was sampled from an adult with an advanced solid tumor such as melanoma, head and neck, liver or kidney cancer. CDR3 sequence reads: CASSRSSYNEQFF. CDR3 nucleotides: TGTGCCAGCAGTAGGAGCTCCTACAATGAGCAGTTCTTC.